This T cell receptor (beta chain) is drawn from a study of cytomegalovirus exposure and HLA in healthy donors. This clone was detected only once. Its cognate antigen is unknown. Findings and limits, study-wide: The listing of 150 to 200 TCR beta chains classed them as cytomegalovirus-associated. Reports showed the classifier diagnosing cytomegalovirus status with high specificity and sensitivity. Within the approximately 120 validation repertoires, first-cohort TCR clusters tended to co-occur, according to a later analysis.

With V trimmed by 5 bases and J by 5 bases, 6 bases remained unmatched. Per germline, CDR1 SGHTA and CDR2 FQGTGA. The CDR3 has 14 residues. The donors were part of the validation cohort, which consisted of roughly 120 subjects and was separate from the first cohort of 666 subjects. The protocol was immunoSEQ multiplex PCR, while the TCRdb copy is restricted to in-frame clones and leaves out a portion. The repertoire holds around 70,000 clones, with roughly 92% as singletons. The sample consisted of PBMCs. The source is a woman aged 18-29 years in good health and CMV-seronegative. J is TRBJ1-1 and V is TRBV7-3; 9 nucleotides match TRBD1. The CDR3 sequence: CASSEQGARTEAFF. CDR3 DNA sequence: TGTGCCAGCAGCGAACAGGGGGCGCGGACTGAAGCTTTCTTT.